A single sample is the source of the 21 T cell receptor beta chains below, sequenced in a study of CD8+CD57+ T cells in acquired aplastic anemia. The TCR beta profiling, which covered VDJ combination and CDR3 sequence, was carried out using genomic DNA as the template. TCRdb re-analysed the reads in MiXCR, keeping a single row per CDR3 protein. The repertoire includes 200,000 to 250,000 distinct CDR3 sequences, around 63% of them detected once, and 25% to 30% sits in the top ten. The sample was sorted CD4+, CD8+, or CD8+CD57+ T cells (not recorded which) from PBMCs. These receptors originate from a human donor in good health.

The chain is built from TRBV2 and TRBJ2-5, with D uncertain. V gave up 6 bases and J gave up 2 bases, with 16 bases separating them. The CDR3 length is 15 residues. Per the germline V gene, CDR1 is SNHLY and CDR2 is FYNNEI. For the CDR3, the DNA is TGTGCCAGCAGGTCCTTTGTGACATTACAAGAGACCCAGTACTTC. It specifies CASRSFVTLQETQYF.

CDR3: CSVPPTQGSTEAFF. The CDR3, as DNA: TGCAGCGTCCCACCCACACAGGGTTCCACTGAAGCTTTCTTT. This chain uses TRBV29-1 with TRBJ1-1; TRBD1 might be the D (6 bases). Trimming pared 6 bases from V and 4 bases from J, leaving 18 bases between. This CDR3 comprises 14 residues. CDR1 is SQVTM, CDR2 ANQGSEA, per germline. The variable domain in full, completed from reference TRBV29-1 and TRBJ1-1, reads SAVISQKPSRDICQRGTSLTIQCQVDSQVTMMFWYRQQPGQSLTLIATANQGSEATYESGFVIDKFPISRPNLTFSTLTVSNMSPEDSSIYLCSVPPTQGSTEAFFGQGTRLTVV.

This chain uses TRBV5-1 with TRBJ2-1; weak D call: TRBD2 (6 bases). The CDR3 runs to 15 residues. The ends were cut back, 3 bases at V and 4 bases at J, with 14 bases in the middle. The germline V gene encodes CDR1 SGHRS and CDR2 YFSETQ. The CDR3 DNA follows: TGCGCCAGCAGCTGGATTGGTAGCGGTTACAATGAGCAGTTCTTC. This gives the protein CASSWIGSGYNEQFF.

The genes are TRBV5-6 and TRBJ2-7; 9 bases match TRBD2. The CDR3 contains 14 residues. V was clipped by 2 bases and J by 8 bases; unmatched bases: 8. Germline assignment: CDR1 SGHDT and CDR2 YYEEEE. The CDR3 nucleotides are TGTGCCAGCAGCTTAAGACTAGCGGAGCAAAAGCAGTACTTC. Encoded protein: CASSLRLAEQKQYF. Complete variable domain (other parts from reference TRBV5-6 and TRBJ2-7): DAGVTQSPTHLIKTRGQQVTLRCSPKSGHDTVSWYQQALGQGPQFIFQYYEEEERQRGNFPDRFSGHQFPNYSSELNVNALLLGDSALYLCASSLRLAEQKQYFGPGTRLTVT.

The rearrangement links TRBV19 to TRBJ1-1, with D hard to call. V was pared by 10 bases and J by 0 bases, with 6 bases between. Germline V gene lookup returns CDR1 LNHDA and CDR2 SQIVND (reference sequence). The CDR3 consists of 11 residues. CDR3: CAIVLNTEAFF. CDR3 nucleotide sequence: TGTGCCATTGTCCTGAACACTGAAGCTTTCTTT.

This chain joins TRBV7-6 and TRBJ2-7; perhaps TRBD2 as D (5 bases). Looked up from germline, CDR1 is SGHVS and CDR2 is FNYEAQ. V lost 1 base and J 7 bases, leaving 8 bases between the germline ends. The CDR3 is 12 amino acids. Here the CDR3 reads CASSLGETEQYF. The CDR3, as DNA: TGTGCCAGCAGCTTAGGGGAGACTGAGCAGTACTTC. Complete variable domain (other parts from reference TRBV7-6 and TRBJ2-7): GAGVSQSPRYKVTKRGQDVALRCDPISGHVSLYWYRQALGQGPEFLTYFNYEAQQDKSGLPNDRFSAERPEGSISTLTIQRTEQRDSAMYRCASSLGETEQYFGPGTRLTVT.

The V gene is TRBV7-6, the J gene TRBJ2-3; 8 bases match TRBD2. The CDR3 has 15 residues. V trimming: 3 bases; J trimming: 3 bases; junction bases outside the gene matches: 5. The germline gives CDR1 SGHVS, CDR2 FNYEAQ. The CDR3 region is CASSFISGATDTQYF. The CDR3, as DNA: TGTGCCAGCAGCTTTATTAGCGGGGCTACAGATACGCAGTATTTT.

The table lists this clonotype with many counts. This chain links TRBV7-6 with TRBJ1-6; 10 bases fit TRBD1. Germline loops: CDR1 SGHVS, CDR2 FNYEAQ. Trimming removed 1 base from V and 12 bases from J; junction bases left unmatched: 6. This CDR3 is built from 15 residues. CDR3 sequence reads: CASSLGVGTGEPLHF. The CDR3 bases are TGTGCCAGCAGCTTAGGTGTAGGGACAGGGGAACCCCTCCACTTT.

The rearrangement joins TRBV10-1 to TRBJ2-3; possible D gene TRBD2, 6 bases. Per the germline V gene, CDR1 is WNHNN and CDR2 is SYGVQD (reference sequence). Trimming took off 0 bases at V and 0 bases at J, with 10 bases between the two ends. The CDR3 totals 16 residues. CDR3 sequence reads: CASSESKGTSTDTQYF. CDR3 DNA: TGCGCCAGCAGTGAGTCGAAAGGGACTAGCACAGATACGCAGTATTTT.

V is TRBV12-3 or TRBV12-4 and J is TRBJ2-2; perhaps TRBD2 as D (5 bases). The CDR3 extends over 13 amino acids. V gave up 5 bases and J gave up 6 bases, with 10 bases separating them. CDR3 DNA: TGTGCCAGCAGTGTAGGAGGCTCCGGGGAGCTGTTTTTT. Its translation is CASSVGGSGELFF.

This clonotype was found many times. The V and J genes are TRBV5-1 and TRBJ2-7; 7 bases are shared with TRBD2. Germline V gene data show CDR1 as SGHRS and CDR2 as YFSETQ. CDR3 size: 15 residues. V lost 4 bases and J lost 3; bases outside the gene matches: 10. The CDR3: CASSPGASGHYEQYF. The DNA of the CDR3 is TGCGCCAGCAGCCCCGGGGCTAGCGGACACTACGAGCAGTACTTC.

The gene calls are TRBV5-1 and TRBJ2-7; D is uncertain. V was clipped by 5 bases and J by 6 bases, with 12 bases between them. Germline CDR1 is SGHRS and CDR2 is YFSETQ. The CDR3 loop spans 12 amino acids. CDR3 DNA: TGCGCCAGCAGTGTCAGGTTTGGCGAGCAGTACTTC. This codes for CASSVRFGEQYF.

The V call is TRBV24-1, the J call TRBJ2-7; the match to TRBD1 covers 10 bases. Trimming cost V 8 bases and J 3 bases; bases outside gene matches: 3. The CDR3 covers 13 residues. Looked up from germline, CDR1 is KGHDR and CDR2 is SFDVKD. The CDR3 coding sequence is TGTGCCACCACCGGGACAGGGGACTACGAGCAGTACTTC. This codes for CATTGTGDYEQYF.

V usage is TRBV20-1 and J usage is TRBJ1-4; the D gene is possibly TRBD1 (5 bases). Germline V gives CDR1 DFQATT, CDR2 SNEGSKA (reference sequence). Trimming shortened V by 5 bases and J by 6 bases, and 13 bases separated the two germline ends. The CDR3 is 13 amino acids. The CDR3 reads CSARLGVDEKLFF. The CDR3 bases are TGCAGTGCTCGGTTAGGGGTAGATGAAAAACTGTTTTTT.

The genes are TRBV6-5 and TRBJ1-1; D is ambiguous. Trimming took 7 bases from V and 1 from J, leaving 10 bases between them. From germline, CDR1 is MNHEY and CDR2 SVGAGI. This CDR3 spans 13 amino acids. The CDR3 loop is CASKEGRNTEAFF. The CDR3 region has the DNA TGTGCCAGCAAGGAGGGCAGGAACACTGAAGCTTTCTTT.

Many counts were recorded for this clonotype. The chain uses TRBV6-6 and TRBJ1-1; the D gene is possibly TRBD1 (5 bases). V lost 6 bases and J 0 bases, leaving 14 bases between the germline ends. The length of the CDR3 is 15 residues. Germline values: CDR1 MNHNY, CDR2 SVGAGI (reference sequence). This CDR3 reads CASRVVGVLNTEAFF. DNA for the CDR3: TGTGCCAGCAGGGTAGTAGGGGTGCTGAACACTGAAGCTTTCTTT.

This chain connects TRBV10-3 to TRBJ2-3; no clear D. V lost 6 bases to trimming and J lost 1 base, with 14 bases between them. The CDR3 is 15 residues long. Germline CDR1 reads ENHRY; CDR2 reads SYGVKD. The CDR3 sequence: CAISLDFSGTDTQYF. DNA of the CDR3: TGTGCCATCAGCCTAGATTTTTCCGGCACAGATACGCAGTATTTT.

A remark on this clonotype: A read error may be the cause here, since a much bigger clone is one base away. This chain connects TRBV6-5 to TRBJ2-7; D call uncertain. CDR1 is MNHEY, CDR2 SVGAGI, per germline. Between the trimmed V and J ends, which lost 5 bases and 0 bases, there was a span of 11 bases. The CDR3 spans 14 residues. The CDR3 region has the DNA TGTGCCAGCAGTACGCAGGAAGACTCCTACGAGCAGTACTTC. It encodes CASSTQEDSYEQYF.

This clonotype was recorded many times. The rearrangement joins TRBV5-1 to TRBJ2-1; TRBD1 agrees at 10 bases. There are 17 residues in the CDR3. Germline loops: CDR1 SGHRS, CDR2 YFSETQ. The junction had 10 bases not matched to a gene; V was cut back by 2 bases and J by 5 bases. CDR3 bases: TGCGCCAGCAGCTTACCGGGACAGGGGCCTTTTGACAATGAGCAGTTCTTC. It encodes CASSLPGQGPFDNEQFF.

This chain joins TRBV29-1 and TRBJ2-1; D is undetermined. The V end lost 6 bases, the J end lost 7 bases, and 10 bases lay between the germline ends. Germline-derived CDR1 and CDR2 are SQVTM and ANQGSEA. The CDR3 is 11 amino acids. In DNA form, the CDR3 reads TGCAGCGTCGAGAGCAGAAATGAGCAGTTCTTC. Amino acids: CSVESRNEQFF.

This clonotype was counted a single time. The V gene is TRBV24-1, the J gene TRBJ1-1, with D tentatively TRBD1 (6 bases). The V and J ends lost 9 bases and 5 bases respectively, with 15 bases between them. This CDR3 spans 13 amino acids. The germline gives CDR1 KGHDR, CDR2 SFDVKD. The CDR3 nucleotides read TGTGCCACCCAAGAGGGGGGAGGGACTGAAGCTTTCTTT. Its translation: CATQEGGGTEAFF.